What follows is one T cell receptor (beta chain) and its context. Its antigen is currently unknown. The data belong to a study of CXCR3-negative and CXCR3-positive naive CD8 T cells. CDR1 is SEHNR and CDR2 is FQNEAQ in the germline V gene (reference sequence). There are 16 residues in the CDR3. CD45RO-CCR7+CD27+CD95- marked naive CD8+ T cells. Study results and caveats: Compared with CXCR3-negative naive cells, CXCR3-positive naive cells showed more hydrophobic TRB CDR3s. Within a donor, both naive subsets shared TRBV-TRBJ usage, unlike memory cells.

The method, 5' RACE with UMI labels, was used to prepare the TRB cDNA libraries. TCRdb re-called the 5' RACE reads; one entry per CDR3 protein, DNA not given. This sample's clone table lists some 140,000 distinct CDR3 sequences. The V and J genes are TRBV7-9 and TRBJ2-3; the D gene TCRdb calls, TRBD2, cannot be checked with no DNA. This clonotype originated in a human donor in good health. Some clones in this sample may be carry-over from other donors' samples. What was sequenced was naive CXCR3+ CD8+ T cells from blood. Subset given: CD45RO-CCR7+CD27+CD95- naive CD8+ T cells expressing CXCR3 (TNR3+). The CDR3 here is CASSLILAGATDTQYF.